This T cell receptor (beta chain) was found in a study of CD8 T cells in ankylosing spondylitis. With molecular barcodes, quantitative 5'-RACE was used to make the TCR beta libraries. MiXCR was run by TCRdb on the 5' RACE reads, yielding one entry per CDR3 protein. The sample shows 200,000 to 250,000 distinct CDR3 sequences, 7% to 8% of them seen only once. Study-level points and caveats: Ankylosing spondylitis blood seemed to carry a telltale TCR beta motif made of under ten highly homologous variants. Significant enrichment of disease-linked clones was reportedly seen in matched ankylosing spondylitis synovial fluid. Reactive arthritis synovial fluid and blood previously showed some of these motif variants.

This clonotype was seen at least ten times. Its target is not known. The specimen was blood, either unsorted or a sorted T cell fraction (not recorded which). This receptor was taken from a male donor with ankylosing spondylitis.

CDR3 region: CASSTGPSGLYEQYF. The CDR3 DNA sequence: TGTGCCAGCAGCACCGGGCCTAGCGGGCTGTACGAGCAGTACTTC. The chain is built from TRBV21-1 and TRBJ2-7; the table gives TRBD2 as D, unverified against the DNA. TRBV21-1 is a pseudogene segment. The CDR3 has 15 residues.